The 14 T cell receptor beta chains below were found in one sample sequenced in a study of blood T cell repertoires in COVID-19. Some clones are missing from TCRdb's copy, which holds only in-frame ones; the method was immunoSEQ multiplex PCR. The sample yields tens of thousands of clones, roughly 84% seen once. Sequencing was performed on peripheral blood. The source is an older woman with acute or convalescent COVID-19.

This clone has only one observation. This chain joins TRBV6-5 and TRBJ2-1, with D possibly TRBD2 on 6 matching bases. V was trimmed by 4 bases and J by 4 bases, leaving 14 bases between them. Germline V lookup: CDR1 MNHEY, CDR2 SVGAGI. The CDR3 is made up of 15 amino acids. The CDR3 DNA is TGTGCCAGCAGTTCTCCTAGGGACTCTTACAATGAGCAGTTCTTC. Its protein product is CASSSPRDSYNEQFF.

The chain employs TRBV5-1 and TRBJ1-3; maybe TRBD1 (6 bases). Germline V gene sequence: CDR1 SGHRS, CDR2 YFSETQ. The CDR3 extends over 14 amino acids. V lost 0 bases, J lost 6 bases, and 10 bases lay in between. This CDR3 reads CASSLGGGENTIYF. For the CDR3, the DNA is TGCGCCAGCAGCTTGGGAGGGGGAGAAAACACCATATATTTT.

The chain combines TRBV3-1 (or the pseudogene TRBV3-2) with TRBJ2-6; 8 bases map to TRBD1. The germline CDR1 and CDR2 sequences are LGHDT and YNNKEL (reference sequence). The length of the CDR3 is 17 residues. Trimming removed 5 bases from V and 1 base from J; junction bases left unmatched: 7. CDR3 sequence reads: CASSFGQGKSGANVLTF. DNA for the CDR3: TGTGCCAGCAGCTTCGGACAGGGTAAATCTGGGGCCAACGTCCTGACTTTC.

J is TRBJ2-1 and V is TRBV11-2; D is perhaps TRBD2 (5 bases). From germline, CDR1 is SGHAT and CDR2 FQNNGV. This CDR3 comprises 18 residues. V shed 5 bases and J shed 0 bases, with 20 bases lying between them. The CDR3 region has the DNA TGTGCCAGCAGCGGAGCCCCCCACTGGCGGGCCTCCTACAATGAGCAGTTCTTC. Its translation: CASSGAPHWRASYNEQFF. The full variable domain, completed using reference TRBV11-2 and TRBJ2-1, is EAGVAQSPRYKIIEKRQSVAFWCNPISGHATLYWYQQILGQGPKLLIQFQNNGVVDDSQLPKDRFSAERLKGVDSTLKIQPAKLEDSAVYLCASSGAPHWRASYNEQFFGPGTRLTVL.

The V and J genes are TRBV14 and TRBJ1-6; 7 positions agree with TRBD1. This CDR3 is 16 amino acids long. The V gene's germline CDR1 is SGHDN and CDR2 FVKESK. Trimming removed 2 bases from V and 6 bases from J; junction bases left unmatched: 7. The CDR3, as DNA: TGTGCCAGCAGCCAATTTTCCGGGACAGTTAATTCACCCCTCCACTTT. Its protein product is CASSQFSGTVNSPLHF. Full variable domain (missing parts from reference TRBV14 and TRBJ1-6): EAGVTQFPSHSVIEKGQTVTLRCDPISGHDNLYWYRRVMGKEIKFLLHFVKESKQDESGMPNNRFLAERTGGTYSTLKVQPAELEDSGVYFCASSQFSGTVNSPLHFGNGTRLTVT.

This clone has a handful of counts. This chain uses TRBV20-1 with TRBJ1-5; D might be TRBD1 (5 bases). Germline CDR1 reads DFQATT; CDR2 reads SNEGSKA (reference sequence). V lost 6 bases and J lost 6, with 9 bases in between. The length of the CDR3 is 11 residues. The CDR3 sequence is CSAQRGQPQHF. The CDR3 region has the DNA TGCAGTGCACAAAGGGGTCAGCCCCAGCATTTT.

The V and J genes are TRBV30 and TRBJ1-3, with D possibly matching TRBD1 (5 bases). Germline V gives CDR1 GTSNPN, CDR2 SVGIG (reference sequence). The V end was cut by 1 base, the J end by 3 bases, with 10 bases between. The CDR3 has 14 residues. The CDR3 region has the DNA TGTGCCTGGAGTGAGGTCAGGGTTGGAAACACCATATATTTT. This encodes CAWSEVRVGNTIYF.

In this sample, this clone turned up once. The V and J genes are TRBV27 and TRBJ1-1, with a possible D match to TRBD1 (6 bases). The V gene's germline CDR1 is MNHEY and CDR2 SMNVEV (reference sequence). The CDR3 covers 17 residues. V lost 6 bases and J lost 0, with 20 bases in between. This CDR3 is CASRKLSTGTMNTEAFF. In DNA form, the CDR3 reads TGTGCCAGCAGGAAATTAAGTACAGGGACCATGAACACTGAAGCTTTCTTT.

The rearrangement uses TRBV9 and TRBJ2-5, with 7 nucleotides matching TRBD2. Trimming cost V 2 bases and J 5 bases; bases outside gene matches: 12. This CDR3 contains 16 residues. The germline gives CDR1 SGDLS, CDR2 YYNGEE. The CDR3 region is CASSVSGGSGGETQYF. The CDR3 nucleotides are TGTGCCAGCAGCGTCAGTGGCGGGAGTGGGGGTGAGACCCAGTACTTC.

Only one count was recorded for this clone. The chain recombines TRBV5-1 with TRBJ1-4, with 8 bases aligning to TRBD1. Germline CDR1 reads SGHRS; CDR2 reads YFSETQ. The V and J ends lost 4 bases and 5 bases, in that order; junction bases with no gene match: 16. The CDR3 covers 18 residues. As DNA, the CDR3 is TGCGCCAGCAGCGAAGGCACACGGGGACAGGCAAAGAATGAAAAACTGTTTTTT. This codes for CASSEGTRGQAKNEKLFF.

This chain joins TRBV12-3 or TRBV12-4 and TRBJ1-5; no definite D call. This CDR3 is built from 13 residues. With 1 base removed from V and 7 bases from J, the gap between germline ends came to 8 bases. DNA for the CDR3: TGTGCCAGCAGTTTAGGGGAGAAACAGCCCCAGCATTTT. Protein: CASSLGEKQPQHF.

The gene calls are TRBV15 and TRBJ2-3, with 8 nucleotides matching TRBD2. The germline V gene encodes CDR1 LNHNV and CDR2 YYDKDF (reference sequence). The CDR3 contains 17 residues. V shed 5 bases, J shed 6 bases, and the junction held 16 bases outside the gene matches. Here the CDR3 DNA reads TGTGCCACCAGCGGTAACCCCGGGACTAGTGGGGAGGATACGCAGTATTTT. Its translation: CATSGNPGTSGEDTQYF.

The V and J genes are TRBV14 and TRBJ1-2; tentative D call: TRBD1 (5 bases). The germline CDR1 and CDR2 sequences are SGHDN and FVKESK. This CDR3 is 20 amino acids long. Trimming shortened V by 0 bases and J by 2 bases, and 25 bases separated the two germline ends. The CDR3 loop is CASSQDRPPGHMTPNYGYTF. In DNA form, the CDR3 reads TGTGCCAGCAGCCAAGATCGGCCTCCTGGACATATGACACCAAACTATGGCTACACCTTC.

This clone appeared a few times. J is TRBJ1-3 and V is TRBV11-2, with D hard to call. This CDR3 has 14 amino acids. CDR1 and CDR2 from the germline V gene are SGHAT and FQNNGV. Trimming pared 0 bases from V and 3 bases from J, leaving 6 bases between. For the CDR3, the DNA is TGTGCCAGCAGCTTAGACTTCAGTGGAAACACCATATATTTT. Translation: CASSLDFSGNTIYF.